These T cell receptor beta chains were read from a single sample in a study of blood T cell repertoires in COVID-19. TCRdb's copy holds only in-frame clones and misses some; the assay was immunoSEQ multiplex PCR. The sample gives about 130,000 clones, 88% of which show up once; about 2.1% is in the top ten. Sequencing input: peripheral blood. The origin of the receptors is a man between 65 and 79 years old with active COVID-19. CDR3s include the opening cysteine and the closing phenylalanine or tryptophan. Fields, in order: V gene, CDR3 protein.

V: TRBV24-1; CDR3: CATSDPSPGGSSTDTQYF
V: TRBV27; CDR3: CASSLGRAGNTIYF
V: TRBV24-1; CDR3: CATSAGVNNYGYTF
V: TRBV29-1; CDR3: CSVEVGTGSSYNEQFF
V: TRBV11-2; CDR3: CASSRYGQVANTGELFF
V: TRBV7-7; CDR3: CASRQQGDGELFF
V: TRBV10-2; CDR3: CARGTGENLNTGELFF
V: TRBV11-2; CDR3: CASNRDRGLFF
V: TRBV7-9; CDR3: CASSLAGREQYF
V: TRBV6-5; CDR3: CASSYLVGETQYF
V: TRBV3-1/TRBV3-2; CDR3: CASSHTGGGETQYF
V: TRBV11-2; CDR3: CASTIGSANTGELFF
V: TRBV28; CDR3: CASRDFEGAKNIQYF
V: TRBV5-1; CDR3: CASSSNRGGSYNEQFF
V: TRBV18; CDR3: CASSPGLAYEQYF
V: TRBV18; CDR3: CASSLTGTGELFF
V: TRBV28; CDR3: CASGTEGEKLFF
V: TRBV10-3; CDR3: CAISESTGGDTQYF
V: TRBV6-5; CDR3: CASSYNRASYTF
V: TRBV9; CDR3: CASSVVESSPDTQYF
V: TRBV6-5; CDR3: CASSYSQGKRGTQYF
V: TRBV19; CDR3: CASSDTGGVRSPLHF
V: TRBV30; CDR3: CAWGLSYNEQFF
V: TRBV2; CDR3: CASNYFQETQYF
V: TRBV2; CDR3: CASITDRAYGYTF
V: TRBV2; CDR3: CASGRPIAGRETQYF
V: TRBV9; CDR3: CASSVGTTNSPLHF
V: TRBV28; CDR3: CASSLSGTGIAGELFF
V: TRBV9; CDR3: CASSVGGQNTGELFF
V: TRBV27; CDR3: CASRRAPNEKLFF
V: TRBV18; CDR3: CASSPLYRGNFDTGELFF
V: TRBV18; CDR3: CASSPKSGQGGAFF
V: TRBV18; CDR3: CASSPVGVTGVARPQHF
V: TRBV28; CDR3: CASSLGTWGAEAFF
V: TRBV5-1; CDR3: CASSSEGAKGEKLFF
V: TRBV5-1; CDR3: CASSQRGYVATEAFF
V: TRBV5-4; CDR3: CASRQSSGSYNEQFF
V: TRBV6-5; CDR3: CASSRTGESSYEQYF
V: TRBV5-5; CDR3: CASSIRDTETQYF
V: TRBV11-2; CDR3: CASSLAVMEAFF
V: TRBV2; CDR3: CASSEGGTVSNQPQHF
V: TRBV20-1; CDR3: CSASGSGLGDTQYF
V: TRBV30; CDR3: CAWSKGRNQPQHF
V: TRBV7-9; CDR3: CASSGLANNEQFF
V: TRBV28; CDR3: CASSRLTGVAHEQYF
V: TRBV5-8; CDR3: CASSPGAGGSSYEQYF
V: TRBV28; CDR3: CASRISGFYNSPLHF
V: TRBV6-2/TRBV6-3; CDR3: CASSYALDRGESFEAFF
V: TRBV18; CDR3: CASSAGTGTTYEQYF
V: TRBV3-1/TRBV3-2; CDR3: CASSLGHMNTEAFF